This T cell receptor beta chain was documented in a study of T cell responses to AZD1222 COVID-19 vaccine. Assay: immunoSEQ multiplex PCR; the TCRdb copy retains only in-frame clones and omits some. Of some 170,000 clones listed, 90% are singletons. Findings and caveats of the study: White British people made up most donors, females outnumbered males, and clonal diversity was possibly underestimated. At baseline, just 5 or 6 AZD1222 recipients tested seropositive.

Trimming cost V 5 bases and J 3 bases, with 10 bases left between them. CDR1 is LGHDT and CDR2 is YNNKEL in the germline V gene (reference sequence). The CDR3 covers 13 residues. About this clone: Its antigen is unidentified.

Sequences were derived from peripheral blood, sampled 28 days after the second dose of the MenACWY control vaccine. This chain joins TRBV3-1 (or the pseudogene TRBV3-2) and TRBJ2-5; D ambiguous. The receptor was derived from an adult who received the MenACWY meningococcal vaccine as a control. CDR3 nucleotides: TGTGCCAGCAGCAAGACCTCAAAAGAGACCCAGTACTTC. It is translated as CASSKTSKETQYF.